Below, one T cell receptor (beta chain) is given with its context. As yet, its antigen is unknown. The table came from immunoSEQ multiplex PCR; TCRdb's copy has only in-frame clones and leaves some out. This table holds 60,000 to 65,000 clones, roughly 77% found once. These data are taken from a study of radiotherapy plus CTLA-4 blockade in lung cancer. Findings and limits, study-wide: In blood, TCR clones derived from the tumor expanded after radiotherapy plus ipilimumab.

CDR1 and CDR2 from the germline V gene are MNHNS and SASEGT. After removal of 7 bases from V and 4 bases from J, the junction contained 8 bases not matched to a gene. This CDR3 is built from 15 residues. The TCR was taken from a human donor with non-small cell lung cancer who had a complete response to radiotherapy plus ipilimumab. Material: peripheral blood, obtained from a patient treated with radiotherapy plus ipilimumab. This rearrangement joins TRBV6-1 to TRBJ2-5, with 11 bases identical to TRBD2. CDR3 nucleotides: TGTGCCAGCAACAGGGTAGCGGGAGGGGTAGAGACCCAGTACTTC. It codes for CASNRVAGGVETQYF.